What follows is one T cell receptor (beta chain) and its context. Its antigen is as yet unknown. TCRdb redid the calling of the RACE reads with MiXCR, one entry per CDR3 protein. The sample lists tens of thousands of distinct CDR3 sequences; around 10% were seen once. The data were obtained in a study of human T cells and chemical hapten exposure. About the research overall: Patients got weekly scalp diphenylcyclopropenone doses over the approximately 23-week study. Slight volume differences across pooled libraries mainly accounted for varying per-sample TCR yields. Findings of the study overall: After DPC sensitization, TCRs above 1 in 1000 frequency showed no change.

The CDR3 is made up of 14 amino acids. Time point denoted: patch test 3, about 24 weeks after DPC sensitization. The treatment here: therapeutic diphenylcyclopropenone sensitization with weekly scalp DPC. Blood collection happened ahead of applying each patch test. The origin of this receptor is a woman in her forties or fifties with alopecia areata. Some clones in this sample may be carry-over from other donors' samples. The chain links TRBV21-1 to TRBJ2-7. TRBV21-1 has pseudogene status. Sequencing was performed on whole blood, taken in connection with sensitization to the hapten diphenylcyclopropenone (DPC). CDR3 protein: CASSKIGGAYEQYF. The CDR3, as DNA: TGTGCCAGCAGCAAGATCGGCGGTGCCTACGAGCAGTACTTC.